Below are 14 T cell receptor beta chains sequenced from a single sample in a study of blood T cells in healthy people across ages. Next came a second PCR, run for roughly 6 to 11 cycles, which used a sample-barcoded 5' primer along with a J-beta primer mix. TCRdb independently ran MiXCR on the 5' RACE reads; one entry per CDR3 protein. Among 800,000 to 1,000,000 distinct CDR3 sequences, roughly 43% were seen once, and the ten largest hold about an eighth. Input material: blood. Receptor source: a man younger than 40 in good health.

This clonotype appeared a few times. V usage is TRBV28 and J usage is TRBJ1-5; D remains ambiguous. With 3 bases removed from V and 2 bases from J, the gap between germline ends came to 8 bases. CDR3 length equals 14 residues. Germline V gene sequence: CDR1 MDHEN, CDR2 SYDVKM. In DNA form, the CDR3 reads TGTGCCAGCAGTTTGCCGAGGGGCAATCAGCCCCAGCATTTT. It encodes CASSLPRGNQPQHF.

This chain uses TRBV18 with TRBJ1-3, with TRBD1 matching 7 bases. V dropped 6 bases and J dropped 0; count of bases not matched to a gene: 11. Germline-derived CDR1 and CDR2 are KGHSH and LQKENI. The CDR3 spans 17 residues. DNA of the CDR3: TGTGCCAGCTCCGCTTTAGGGGGACAGCTCTCTGGAAACACCATATATTTT. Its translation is CASSALGGQLSGNTIYF.

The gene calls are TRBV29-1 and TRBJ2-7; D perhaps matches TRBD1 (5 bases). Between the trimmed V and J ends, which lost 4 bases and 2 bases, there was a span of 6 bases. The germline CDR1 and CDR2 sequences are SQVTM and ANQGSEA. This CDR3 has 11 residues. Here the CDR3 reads CSVAGTYEQYF. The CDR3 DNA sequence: TGCAGCGTTGCAGGGACCTACGAGCAGTACTTC.

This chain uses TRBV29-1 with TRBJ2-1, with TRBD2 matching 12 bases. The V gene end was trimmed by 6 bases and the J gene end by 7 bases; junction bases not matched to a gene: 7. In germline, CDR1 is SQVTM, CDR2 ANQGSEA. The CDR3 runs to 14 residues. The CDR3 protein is CSVRLAGGRNEQFF. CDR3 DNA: TGCAGCGTCCGCCTAGCGGGGGGGCGTAATGAGCAGTTCTTC.

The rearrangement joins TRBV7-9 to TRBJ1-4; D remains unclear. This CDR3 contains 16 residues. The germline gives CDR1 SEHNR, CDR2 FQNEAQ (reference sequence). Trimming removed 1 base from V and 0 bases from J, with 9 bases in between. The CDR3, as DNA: TGTGCCAGCAGCTTAGACCAAACTGCAACTAATGAAAAACTGTTTTTT. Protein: CASSLDQTATNEKLFF.

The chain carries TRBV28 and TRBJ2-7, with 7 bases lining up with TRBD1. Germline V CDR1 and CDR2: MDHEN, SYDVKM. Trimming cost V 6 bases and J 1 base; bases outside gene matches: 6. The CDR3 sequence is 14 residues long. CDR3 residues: CASREIQGSYEQYF. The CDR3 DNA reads TGTGCCAGCAGGGAGATACAGGGGTCCTACGAGCAGTACTTC. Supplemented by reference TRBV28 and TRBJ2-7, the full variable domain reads DVKVTQSSRYLVKRTGEKVFLECVQDMDHENMFWYRQDPGLGLRLIYFSYDVKMKEKGDIPEGYSVSREKKERFSLILESASTNQTSMYLCASREIQGSYEQYFGPGTRLTVT.

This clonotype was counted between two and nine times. CDR3 nucleotides: TGCGCCAGCAGCCAAGTTACCAGAATACCGAACAATGAGCAGTTCTTC. Its protein is CASSQVTRIPNNEQFF. The rearrangement uses TRBV4-1 and TRBJ2-1; D call uncertain. V gave up 1 base and J gave up 5 bases, with 15 bases separating them. Germline V gene sequence: CDR1 MGHRA, CDR2 YSYEKL. The CDR3 length is 16 residues.

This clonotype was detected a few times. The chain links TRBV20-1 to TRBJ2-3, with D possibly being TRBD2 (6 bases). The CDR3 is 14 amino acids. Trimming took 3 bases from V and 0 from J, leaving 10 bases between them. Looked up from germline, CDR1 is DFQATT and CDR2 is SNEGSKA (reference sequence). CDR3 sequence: CSARRAGSTDTQYF. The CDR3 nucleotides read TGCAGTGCTAGGCGGGCGGGGAGCACAGATACGCAGTATTTT.

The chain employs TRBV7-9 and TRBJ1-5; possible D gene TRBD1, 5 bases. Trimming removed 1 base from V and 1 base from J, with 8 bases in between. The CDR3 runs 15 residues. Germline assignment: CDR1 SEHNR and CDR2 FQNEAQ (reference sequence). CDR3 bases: TGTGCCAGCAGCTTAGTAGGGGCGAGCAATCAGCCCCAGCATTTT. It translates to CASSLVGASNQPQHF.

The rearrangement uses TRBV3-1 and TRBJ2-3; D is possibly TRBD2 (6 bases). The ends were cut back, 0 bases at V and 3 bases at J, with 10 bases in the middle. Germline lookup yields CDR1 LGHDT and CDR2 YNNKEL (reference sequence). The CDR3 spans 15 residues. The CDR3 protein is CASSQEGGRTDTQYF. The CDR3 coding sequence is TGTGCCAGCAGCCAAGAGGGGGGTAGGACAGATACGCAGTATTTT.

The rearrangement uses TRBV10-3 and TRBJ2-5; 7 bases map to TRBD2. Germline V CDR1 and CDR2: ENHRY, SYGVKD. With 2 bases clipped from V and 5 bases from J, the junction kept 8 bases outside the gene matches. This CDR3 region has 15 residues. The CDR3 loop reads CAISEEATSIETQYF. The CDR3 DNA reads TGTGCCATCAGTGAGGAAGCGACTAGCATCGAGACCCAGTACTTC.

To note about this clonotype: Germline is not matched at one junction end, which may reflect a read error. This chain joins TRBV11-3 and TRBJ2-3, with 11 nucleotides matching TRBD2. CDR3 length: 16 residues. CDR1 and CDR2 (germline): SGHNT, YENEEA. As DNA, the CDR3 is TGCGCCAGCAGGCCTAGCGGGGGGCCGAGCACAGATACGCAGTATTTT. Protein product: CASRPSGGPSTDTQYF.

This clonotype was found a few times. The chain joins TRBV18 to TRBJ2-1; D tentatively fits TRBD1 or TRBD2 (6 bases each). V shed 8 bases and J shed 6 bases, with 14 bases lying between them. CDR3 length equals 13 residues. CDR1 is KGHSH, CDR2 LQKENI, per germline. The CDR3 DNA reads TGTGCCAGCGCGGGGCTGGGGGCCAATGAGCAGTTCTTC. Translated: CASAGLGANEQFF.

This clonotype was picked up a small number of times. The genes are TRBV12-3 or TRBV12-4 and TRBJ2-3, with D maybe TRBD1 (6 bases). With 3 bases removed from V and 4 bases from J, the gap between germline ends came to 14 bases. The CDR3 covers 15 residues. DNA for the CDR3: TGTGCCAGCAGTTTCCCACAGGGAAGCGCAGATACGCAGTATTTT. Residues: CASSFPQGSADTQYF.